Presented here are 4 T cell receptor beta chains from one specimen sequenced in a study of T cells after somatic rescue of genetic block. Generated by immunoSEQ multiplex PCR, the TCRdb table keeps only in-frame clones and is missing some. The sample shows approximately 65,000 clones, about nine tenths of them seen only once. Specimen: peripheral blood mononuclear cells (PBMCs). These receptors were obtained from a man in his forties.

The chain recombines TRBV18 with TRBJ2-7; tentatively, D is TRBD1 or TRBD2 (6 bases each). Trimming removed 3 bases from V and 0 bases from J, with 9 bases in between. Germline assignment: CDR1 KGHSH and CDR2 LQKENI. This CDR3 spans 14 amino acids. CDR3 nucleotide sequence: TGTGCCAGCTCACCGGGGGGCACCTCCTACGAGCAGTACTTC. Amino acids: CASSPGGTSYEQYF.

The chain combines TRBV9 with TRBJ2-5; TRBD1 or TRBD2 may be the D gene (5 bases each). The CDR3 has 13 residues. From germline, CDR1 is SGDLS and CDR2 YYNGEE. The V and J ends lost 2 bases and 3 bases respectively, with 8 bases between them. Here the CDR3 reads CASSVGPEETQYF. The CDR3 nucleotides are TGTGCCAGCAGCGTGGGACCGGAAGAGACCCAGTACTTC.

The rearrangement joins TRBV14 to TRBJ2-7; no reliable D call. This CDR3 contains 11 residues. Germline CDR1 and CDR2: SGHDN and FVKESK. V shed 1 base and J shed 6 bases, with 4 bases lying between them. CDR3 coding DNA: TGTGCCAGCAGCCAAGGTCGCGAGCAGTACTTC. It specifies CASSQGREQYF.

The chain couples TRBV28 to TRBJ2-7; possibly TRBD1 for D (6 bases). Between the trimmed V and J ends, which lost 2 bases and 0 bases, there was a span of 14 bases. This CDR3 comprises 16 residues. Looked up from germline, CDR1 is MDHEN and CDR2 is SYDVKM. The CDR3 nucleotides read TGTGCCAGCAGTTTAGAAATTAGGGGGAGCTCCTACGAGCAGTACTTC. Its protein is CASSLEIRGSSYEQYF. The full variable domain, in which reference TRBV28 and TRBJ2-7 provide the parts outside the CDR3, is DVKVTQSSRYLVKRTGEKVFLECVQDMDHENMFWYRQDPGLGLRLIYFSYDVKMKEKGDIPEGYSVSREKKERFSLILESASTNQTSMYLCASSLEIRGSSYEQYFGPGTRLTVT.